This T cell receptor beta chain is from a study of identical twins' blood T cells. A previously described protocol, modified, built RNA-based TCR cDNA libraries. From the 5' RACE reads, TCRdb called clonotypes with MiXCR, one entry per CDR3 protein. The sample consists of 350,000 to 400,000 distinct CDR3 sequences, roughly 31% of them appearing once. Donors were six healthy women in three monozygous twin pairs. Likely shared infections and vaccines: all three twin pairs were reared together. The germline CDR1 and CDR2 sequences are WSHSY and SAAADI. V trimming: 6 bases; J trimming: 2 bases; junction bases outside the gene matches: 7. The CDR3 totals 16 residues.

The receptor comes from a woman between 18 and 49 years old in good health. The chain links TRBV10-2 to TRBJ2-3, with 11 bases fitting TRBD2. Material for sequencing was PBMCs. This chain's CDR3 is CASRAGTSGTTDTQYF. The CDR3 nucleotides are TGCGCCAGCAGGGCCGGGACTAGCGGTACCACAGATACGCAGTATTTT.